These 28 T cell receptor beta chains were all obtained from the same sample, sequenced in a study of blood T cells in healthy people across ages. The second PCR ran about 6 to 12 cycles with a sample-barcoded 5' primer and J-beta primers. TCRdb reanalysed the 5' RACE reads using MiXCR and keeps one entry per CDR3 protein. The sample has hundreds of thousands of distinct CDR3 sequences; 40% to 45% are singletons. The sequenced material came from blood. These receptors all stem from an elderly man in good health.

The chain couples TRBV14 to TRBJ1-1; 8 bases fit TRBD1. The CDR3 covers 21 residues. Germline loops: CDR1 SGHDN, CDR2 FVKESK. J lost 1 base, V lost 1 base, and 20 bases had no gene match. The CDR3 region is CASSQAKGSRFGQGANTEAFF. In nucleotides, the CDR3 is TGTGCCAGCAGCCAAGCTAAGGGATCCCGGTTCGGGCAGGGGGCGAACACTGAAGCTTTCTTT.

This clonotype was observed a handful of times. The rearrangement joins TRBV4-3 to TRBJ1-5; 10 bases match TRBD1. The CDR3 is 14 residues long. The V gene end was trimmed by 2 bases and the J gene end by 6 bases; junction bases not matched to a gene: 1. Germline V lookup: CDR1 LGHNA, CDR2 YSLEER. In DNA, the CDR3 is TGCGCCAGCAGCCAACGGACAGGGGGTCAGCCCCAGCATTTT. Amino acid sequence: CASSQRTGGQPQHF.

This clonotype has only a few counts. This CDR3 is CASSHYGYTF. The CDR3 DNA reads TGTGCCAGCAGCCACTATGGCTACACCTTC. This rearrangement joins TRBV28 to TRBJ1-2; D unresolved. The CDR3 is made up of 10 amino acids. Germline-derived CDR1 and CDR2 are MDHEN and SYDVKM. V lost 6 bases and J 3 bases, leaving 2 bases between the germline ends.

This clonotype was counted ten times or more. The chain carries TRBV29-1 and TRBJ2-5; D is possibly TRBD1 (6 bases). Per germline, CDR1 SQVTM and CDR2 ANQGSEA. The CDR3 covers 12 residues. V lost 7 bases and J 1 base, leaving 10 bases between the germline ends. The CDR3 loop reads CSAGQTQETQYF. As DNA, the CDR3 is TGCAGCGCCGGACAGACCCAAGAGACCCAGTACTTC.

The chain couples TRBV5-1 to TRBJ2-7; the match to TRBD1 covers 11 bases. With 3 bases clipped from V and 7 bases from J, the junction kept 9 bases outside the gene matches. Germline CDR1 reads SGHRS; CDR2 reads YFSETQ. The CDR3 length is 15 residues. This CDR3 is CASSSRTGGPGEQYF. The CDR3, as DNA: TGCGCCAGCAGCTCCCGGACAGGGGGCCCGGGGGAGCAGTACTTC.

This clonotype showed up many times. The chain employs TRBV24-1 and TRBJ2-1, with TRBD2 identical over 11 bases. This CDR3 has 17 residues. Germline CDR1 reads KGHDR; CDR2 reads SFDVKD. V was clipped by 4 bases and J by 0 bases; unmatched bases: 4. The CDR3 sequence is CATSEGSGRASYNEQFF. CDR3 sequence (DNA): TGTGCCACCAGTGAGGGTAGCGGGAGGGCCTCCTACAATGAGCAGTTCTTC.

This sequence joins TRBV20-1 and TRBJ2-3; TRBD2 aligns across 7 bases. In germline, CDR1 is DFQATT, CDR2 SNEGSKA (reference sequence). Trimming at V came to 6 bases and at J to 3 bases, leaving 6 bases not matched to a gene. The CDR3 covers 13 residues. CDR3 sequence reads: CSAGAGSTDTQYF. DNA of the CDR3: TGCAGTGCCGGAGCGGGAAGTACAGATACGCAGTATTTT.

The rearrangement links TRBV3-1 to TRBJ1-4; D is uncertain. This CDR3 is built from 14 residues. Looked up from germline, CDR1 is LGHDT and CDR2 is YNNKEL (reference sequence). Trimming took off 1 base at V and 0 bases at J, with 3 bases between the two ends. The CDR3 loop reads CASSQAATNEKLFF. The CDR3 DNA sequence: TGTGCCAGCAGCCAAGCGGCAACTAATGAAAAACTGTTTTTT.

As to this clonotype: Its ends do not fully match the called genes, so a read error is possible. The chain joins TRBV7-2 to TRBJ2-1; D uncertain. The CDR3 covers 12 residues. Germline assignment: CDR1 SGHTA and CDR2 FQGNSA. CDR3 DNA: TGTGCCGGCAGCTTAGTCCGTCATGAGCAGTTCTTC. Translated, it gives CAGSLVRHEQFF.

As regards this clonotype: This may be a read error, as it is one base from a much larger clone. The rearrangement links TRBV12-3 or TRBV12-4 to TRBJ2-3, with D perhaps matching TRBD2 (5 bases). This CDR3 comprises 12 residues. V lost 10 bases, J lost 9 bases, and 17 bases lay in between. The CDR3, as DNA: TGTGCCACCAGAGAGGTCCCGGGGACGCAGTATTTT. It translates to CATREVPGTQYF.

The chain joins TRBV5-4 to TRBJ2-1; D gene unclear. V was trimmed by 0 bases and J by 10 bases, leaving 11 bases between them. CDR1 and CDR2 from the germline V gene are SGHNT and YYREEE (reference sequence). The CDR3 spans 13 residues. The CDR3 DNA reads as TGTGCCAGCAGCTTGGATAGTCTGGGCGAGCAGTTCTTC. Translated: CASSLDSLGEQFF. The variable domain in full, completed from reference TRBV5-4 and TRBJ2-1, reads ETGVTQSPTHLIKTRGQQVTLRCSSQSGHNTVSWYQQALGQGPQFIFQYYREEENGRGNFPPRFSGLQFPNYSSELNVNALELDDSALYLCASSLDSLGEQFFGPGTRLTVL.

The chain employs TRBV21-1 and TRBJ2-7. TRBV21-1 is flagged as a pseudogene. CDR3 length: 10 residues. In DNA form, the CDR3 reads TGTTGCGTCTGGGGTTACGAGCAGTACTTC. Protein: CCVWGYEQYF.

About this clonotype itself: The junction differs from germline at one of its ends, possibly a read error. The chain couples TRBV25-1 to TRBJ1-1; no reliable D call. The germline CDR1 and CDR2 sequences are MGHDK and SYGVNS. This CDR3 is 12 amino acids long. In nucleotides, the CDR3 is TGTGCCAGCAGAAGCATCGCTACTGATGCTTTCTTT. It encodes CASRSIATDAFF. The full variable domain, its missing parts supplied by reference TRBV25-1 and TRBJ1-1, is EADIYQTPRYLVIGTGKKITLECSQTMGHDKMYWYQQDPGMELHLIHYSYGVNSTEKGDLSSESTVSRIRTEHFPLTLESARPSHTSQYLCASRSIATDAFFGQGTRLTVV.

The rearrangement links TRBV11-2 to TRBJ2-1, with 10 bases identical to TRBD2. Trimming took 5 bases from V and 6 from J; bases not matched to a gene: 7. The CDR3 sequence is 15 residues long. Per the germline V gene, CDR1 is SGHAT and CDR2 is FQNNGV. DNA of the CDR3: TGTGCCAGCAGCCTCAGCGGGGGGGGCCGCAATGAGCAGTTCTTC. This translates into CASSLSGGGRNEQFF.

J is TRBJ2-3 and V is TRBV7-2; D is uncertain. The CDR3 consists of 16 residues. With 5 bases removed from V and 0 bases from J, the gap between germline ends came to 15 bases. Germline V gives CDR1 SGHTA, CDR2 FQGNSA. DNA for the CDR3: TGTGCCAGCAGCATACGACGGATGGGGAGCACAGATACGCAGTATTTT. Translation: CASSIRRMGSTDTQYF.

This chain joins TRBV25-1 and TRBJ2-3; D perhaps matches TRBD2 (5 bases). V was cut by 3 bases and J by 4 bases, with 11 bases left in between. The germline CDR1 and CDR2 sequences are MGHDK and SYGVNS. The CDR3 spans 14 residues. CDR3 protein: CASSEGGAADTQYF. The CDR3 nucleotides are TGTGCCAGCAGTGAGGGTGGAGCGGCAGATACGCAGTATTTT.

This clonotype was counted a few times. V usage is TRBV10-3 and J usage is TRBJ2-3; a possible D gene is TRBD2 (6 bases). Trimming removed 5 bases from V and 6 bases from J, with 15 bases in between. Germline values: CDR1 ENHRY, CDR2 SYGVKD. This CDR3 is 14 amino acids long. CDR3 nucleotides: TGTGCCATCAGTAGGTGGGGGGATGGGGATACGCAGTATTTT. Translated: CAISRWGDGDTQYF.

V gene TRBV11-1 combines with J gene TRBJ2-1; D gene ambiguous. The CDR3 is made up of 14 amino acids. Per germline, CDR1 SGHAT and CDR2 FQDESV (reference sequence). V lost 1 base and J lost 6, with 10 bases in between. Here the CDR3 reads CASSLVGNPNEQFF. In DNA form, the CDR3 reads TGTGCCAGCAGCTTAGTCGGAAATCCCAATGAGCAGTTCTTC. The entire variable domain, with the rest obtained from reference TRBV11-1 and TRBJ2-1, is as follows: EAEVAQSPRYKITEKSQAVAFWCDPISGHATLYWYRQILGQGPELLVQFQDESVVDDSQLPKDRFSAERLKGVDSTLKIQPAELGDSAMYLCASSLVGNPNEQFFGPGTRLTVL.

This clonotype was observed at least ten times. The CDR3 nucleotides are TGCGCCAGCCGAAGACAGGGGGCAGGAGACATTCAGTACTTC. Encoded protein: CASRRQGAGDIQYF. The chain employs TRBV5-1 and TRBJ2-4; 10 nucleotides line up with TRBD1. The CDR3 length is 14 residues. Per germline, CDR1 SGHRS and CDR2 YFSETQ. The V segment lost 7 bases and the J segment 8 bases; nucleotides outside the gene matches: 9.

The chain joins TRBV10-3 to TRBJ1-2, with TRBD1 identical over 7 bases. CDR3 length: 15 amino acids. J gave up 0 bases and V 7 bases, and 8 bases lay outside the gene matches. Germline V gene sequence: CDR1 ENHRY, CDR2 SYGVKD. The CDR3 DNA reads TGTGCCATCAAGGCAGGGGACAGCTCTAACTATGGCTACACCTTC. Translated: CAIKAGDSSNYGYTF.

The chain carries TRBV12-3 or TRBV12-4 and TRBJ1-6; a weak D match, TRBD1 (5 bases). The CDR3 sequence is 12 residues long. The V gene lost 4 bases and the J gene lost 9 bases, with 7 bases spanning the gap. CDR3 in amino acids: CASSSQGSPLHF. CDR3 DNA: TGTGCCAGCAGTTCCCAGGGTTCACCCCTCCACTTT.

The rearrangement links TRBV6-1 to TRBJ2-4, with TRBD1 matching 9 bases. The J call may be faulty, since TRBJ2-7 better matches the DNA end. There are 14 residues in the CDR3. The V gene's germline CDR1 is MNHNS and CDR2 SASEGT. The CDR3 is CASRRDRASYEQYF. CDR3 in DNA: TGTGCCAGCAGAAGGGACAGGGCCTCCTACGAGCAGTACTTC.

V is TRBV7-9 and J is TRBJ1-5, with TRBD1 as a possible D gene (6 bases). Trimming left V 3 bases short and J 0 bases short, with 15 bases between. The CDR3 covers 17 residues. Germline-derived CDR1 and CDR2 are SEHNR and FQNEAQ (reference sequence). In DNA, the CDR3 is TGTGCCAGCAGCTTGGGCAGGGGAGGATATAGCAATCAGCCCCAGCATTTT. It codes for CASSLGRGGYSNQPQHF.

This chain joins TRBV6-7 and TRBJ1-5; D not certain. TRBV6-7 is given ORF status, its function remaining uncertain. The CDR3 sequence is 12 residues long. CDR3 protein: CAEGPRYGPQHF. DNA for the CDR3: TGTGCAGAAGGCCCCCGTTATGGGCCCCAGCATTTT.

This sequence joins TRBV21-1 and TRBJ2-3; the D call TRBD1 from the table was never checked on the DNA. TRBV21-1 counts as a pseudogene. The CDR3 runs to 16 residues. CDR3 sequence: CASSKKRTGHMDTQYF. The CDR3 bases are TGTGCTAGCAGCAAGAAGAGGACAGGCCACATGGATACGCAGTATTTT.

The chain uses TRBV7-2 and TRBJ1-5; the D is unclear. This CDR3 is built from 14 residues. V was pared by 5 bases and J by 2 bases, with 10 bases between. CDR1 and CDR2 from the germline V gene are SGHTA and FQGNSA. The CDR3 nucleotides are TGTGCCAGCAGCCGAGACCTGGGCAATCAGCCCCAGCATTTT. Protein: CASSRDLGNQPQHF.

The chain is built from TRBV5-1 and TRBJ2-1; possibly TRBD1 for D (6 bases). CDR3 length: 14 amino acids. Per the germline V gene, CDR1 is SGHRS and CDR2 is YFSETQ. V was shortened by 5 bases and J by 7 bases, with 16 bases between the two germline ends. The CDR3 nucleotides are TGCGCCAGCAGAAAACAGGGTTTGGGAAATGAGCAGTTCTTC. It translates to CASRKQGLGNEQFF.

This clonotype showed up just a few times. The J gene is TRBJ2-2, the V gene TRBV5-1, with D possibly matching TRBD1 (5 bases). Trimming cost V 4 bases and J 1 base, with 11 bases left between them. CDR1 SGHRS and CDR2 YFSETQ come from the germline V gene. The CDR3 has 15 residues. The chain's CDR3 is CASSQGSENTGELFF. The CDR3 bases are TGCGCCAGCAGCCAGGGTTCGGAGAACACCGGGGAGCTGTTTTTT.